This entry lists 9 T cell receptor beta chains sequenced from one sample in a study of blood T cell repertoires in COVID-19. TCRdb's table, derived via immunoSEQ multiplex PCR, lists solely in-frame clones and lacks some. The sample lists around 260,000 clones, 86% occurring once. Sample: peripheral blood. The receptors here all came from a man in his forties who had recovered from COVID-19.

The rearrangement links TRBV9 to TRBJ2-5; 7 bases align to TRBD1. The V segment lost 4 bases and the J segment 4 bases; nucleotides outside the gene matches: 7. The germline gives CDR1 SGDLS, CDR2 YYNGEE. CDR3 length equals 14 residues. CDR3 DNA: TGTGCCAGCAGCAAAGGACAGGTGGGAGAGACCCAGTACTTC. Protein sequence: CASSKGQVGETQYF.

The gene calls are TRBV7-6 and TRBJ2-1, with 10 bases that match TRBD1. This CDR3 spans 14 amino acids. Germline V gene sequence: CDR1 SGHVS, CDR2 FNYEAQ. The V gene end was trimmed by 3 bases and the J gene end by 7 bases; junction bases not matched to a gene: 3. CDR3 nucleotides: TGTGCCAGCAGCTTCGGACAGGGGGGAAATGAGCAGTTCTTC. It translates to CASSFGQGGNEQFF.

On this clone: A much larger clone lies one base from this, so it may be a read error. The V and J genes are TRBV5-4 and TRBJ2-7; D uncertain. Germline V lookup: CDR1 SGHNT, CDR2 YYREEE (reference sequence). V dropped 3 bases and J dropped 1 base, with 2 bases sitting between them. There are 11 residues in the CDR3. CDR3 coding DNA: TGTGCCAGCAGCTCTTCCTACGAGCAGTACTTC. Amino acids: CASSSSYEQYF.

The V call is TRBV19, the J call TRBJ2-3; D gene uncertain. Trimming stripped 9 bases from V and 1 base from J, with 2 bases between. The CDR3 sequence is 10 residues long. The germline gives CDR1 LNHDA, CDR2 SQIVND (reference sequence). The CDR3 DNA follows: TGTGCCAGCGGCACAGATACGCAGTATTTT. It yields the protein CASGTDTQYF.

The chain employs TRBV4-3 and TRBJ1-2; 9 bases align to TRBD1. The CDR3 is 18 residues long. Unmatched junction bases numbered 21, after V lost 5 bases and J lost 8 bases. Germline CDR1 LGHNA, CDR2 YSLEER. As DNA, the CDR3 is TGCGCCAGCAGCAAAAACGCAGGAGACAGGGGGTTTTTGGGGGGCTACACCTTC. Translated: CASSKNAGDRGFLGGYTF.

This clone was observed a few times. The chain recombines TRBV19 with TRBJ2-7; 7 bases align to TRBD2. CDR3 length equals 12 residues. Germline CDR1 LNHDA, CDR2 SQIVND (reference sequence). The V and J ends lost 9 bases and 3 bases, in that order; junction bases with no gene match: 5. The CDR3 loop reads CASAGDGYEQYF. The CDR3 DNA is TGTGCCAGCGCGGGGGACGGCTACGAGCAGTACTTC.

A word on this clone: Germline and junction disagree at one end, which may indicate a read error. V and J are TRBV7-2 and TRBJ2-7, with TRBD2 identical over 9 bases. Germline V gene lookup returns CDR1 SGHTA and CDR2 FQGNSA. The CDR3 spans 13 residues. The CDR3 loop reads CASSVYGREGINF. The CDR3 DNA sequence: TGTGCCAGCAGCGTTTATGGGCGGGAGGGCATCAACTTC.

The V call is TRBV7-6, the J call TRBJ1-3; D gene unclear. There are 16 residues in the CDR3. Germline V gives CDR1 SGHVS, CDR2 FNYEAQ. Trimming took off 2 bases at V and 0 bases at J, with 11 bases between the two ends. The CDR3 bases are TGTGCCAGCAGCTTATCATGGCGGGGCTCTGGAAACACCATATATTTT. Its translation is CASSLSWRGSGNTIYF. Variable domain in full (rest from reference TRBV7-6 and TRBJ1-3): GAGVSQSPRYKVTKRGQDVALRCDPISGHVSLYWYRQALGQGPEFLTYFNYEAQQDKSGLPNDRFSAERPEGSISTLTIQRTEQRDSAMYRCASSLSWRGSGNTIYFGEGSWLTVV.

The chain recombines TRBV20-1 with TRBJ1-1; D not certain. Germline V gene lookup returns CDR1 DFQATT and CDR2 SNEGSKA (reference sequence). The CDR3 loop spans 11 amino acids. CDR3 bases: TGCGCCGCAGTATTGAACACTGAAGCTTTCTTT. Translation: CAAVLNTEAFF.